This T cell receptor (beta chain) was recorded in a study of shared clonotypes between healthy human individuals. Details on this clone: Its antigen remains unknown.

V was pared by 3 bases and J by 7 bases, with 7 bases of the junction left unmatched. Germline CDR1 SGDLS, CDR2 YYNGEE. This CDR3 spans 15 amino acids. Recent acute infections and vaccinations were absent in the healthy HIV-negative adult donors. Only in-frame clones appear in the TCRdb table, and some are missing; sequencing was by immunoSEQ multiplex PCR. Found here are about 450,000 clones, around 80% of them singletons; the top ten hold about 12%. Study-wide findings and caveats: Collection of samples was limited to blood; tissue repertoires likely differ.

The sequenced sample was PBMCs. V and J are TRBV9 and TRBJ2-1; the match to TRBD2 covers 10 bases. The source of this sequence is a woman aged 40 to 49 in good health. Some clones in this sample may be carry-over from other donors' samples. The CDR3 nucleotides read TGTGCCAGCAGCGCCCTAGCGGGAGTCCTTAATGAGCAGTTCTTC. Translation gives CASSALAGVLNEQFF. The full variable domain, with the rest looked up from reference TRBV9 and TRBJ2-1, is DSGVTQTPKHLITATGQRVTLRCSPRSGDLSVYWYQQSLDQGLQFLIQYYNGEERAKGNILERFSAQQFPDLHSELNLSSLELGDSALYFCASSALAGVLNEQFFGPGTRLTVL.